Following are 2 T cell receptor beta chains from one sample sequenced in a study of monozygotic twins with inflammatory bowel disease. After re-calling the 5' RACE reads, TCRdb lists one entry per CDR3 protein, DNA absent. The sample holds about 300,000 distinct CDR3 sequences. The sequenced sample was blood. All receptors derive from a human donor with ulcerative colitis or Crohn's disease, or a healthy co-twin of an affected twin (not recorded which).

The chain is built from TRBV19 and TRBJ1-5; no DNA is available, so the TRBD1 call from TCRdb remains unchecked. CDR1 and CDR2 (germline): LNHDA, SQIVND (reference sequence). The CDR3 is made up of 12 amino acids. CDR3 protein: CASSAWGQPQHF.

The chain couples TRBV18 to TRBJ2-5; the TCRdb D gene call, TRBD1, has no DNA to confirm it. CDR3 length equals 14 residues. Per germline, CDR1 KGHSH and CDR2 LQKENI. The CDR3 sequence is CASSPRTGKETQYF.